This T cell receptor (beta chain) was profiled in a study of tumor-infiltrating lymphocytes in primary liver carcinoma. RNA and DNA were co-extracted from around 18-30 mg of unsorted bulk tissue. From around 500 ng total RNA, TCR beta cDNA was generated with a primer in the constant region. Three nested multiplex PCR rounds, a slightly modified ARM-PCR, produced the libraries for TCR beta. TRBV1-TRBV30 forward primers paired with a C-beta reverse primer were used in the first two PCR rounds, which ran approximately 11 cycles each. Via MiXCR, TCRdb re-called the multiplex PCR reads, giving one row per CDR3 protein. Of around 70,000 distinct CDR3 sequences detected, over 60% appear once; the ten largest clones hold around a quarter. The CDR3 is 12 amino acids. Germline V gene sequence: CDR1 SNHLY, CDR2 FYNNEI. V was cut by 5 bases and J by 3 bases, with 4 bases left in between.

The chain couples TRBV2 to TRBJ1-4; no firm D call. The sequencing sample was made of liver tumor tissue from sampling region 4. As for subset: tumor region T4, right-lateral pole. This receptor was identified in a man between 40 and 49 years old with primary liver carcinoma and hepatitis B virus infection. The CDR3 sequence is CASSLPNEKLFF. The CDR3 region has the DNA TGTGCCAGCAGTCTTCCTAATGAAAAACTGTTTTTT.